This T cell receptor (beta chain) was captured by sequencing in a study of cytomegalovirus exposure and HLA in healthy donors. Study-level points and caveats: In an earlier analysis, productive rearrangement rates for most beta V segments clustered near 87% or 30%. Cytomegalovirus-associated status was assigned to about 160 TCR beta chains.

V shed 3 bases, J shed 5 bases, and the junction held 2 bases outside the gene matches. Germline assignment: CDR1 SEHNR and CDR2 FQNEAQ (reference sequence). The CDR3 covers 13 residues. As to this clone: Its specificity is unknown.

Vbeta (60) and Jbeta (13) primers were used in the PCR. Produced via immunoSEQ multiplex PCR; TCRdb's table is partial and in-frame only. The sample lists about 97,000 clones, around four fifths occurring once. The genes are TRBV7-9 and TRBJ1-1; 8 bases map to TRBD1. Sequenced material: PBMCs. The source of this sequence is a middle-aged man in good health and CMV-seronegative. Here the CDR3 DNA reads TGTGCCAGCAGCTTTGGACAGGGAACTGAAGCTTTCTTT. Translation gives CASSFGQGTEAFF.